This T cell receptor beta chain was documented in a study of T cell repertoires in cytomegalovirus infection. At the level of the study: Alongside well-studied HLA-B-restricted CMV epitopes, recently identified HLA-C-restricted CMV epitopes were also used. CMV infection plus the matching HLA type was flagged by public TCR beta signatures.

About this clonotype itself: The target antigen is unknown.

One entry per CDR3 protein, called by TCRdb with MiXCR from the reads. The table shows around 340,000 distinct CDR3 sequences, with almost 30% occurring only once. Per the germline V gene, CDR1 is MNHNS and CDR2 is SASEGT. The CDR3 length is 14 residues. V lost 5 bases, J lost 6 bases, and 10 bases stayed unmatched. Study conclusions and caveats: HLA-C-restricted, CMV-specific TCR beta clonotypes were dominant ex vivo. People with CMV and the relevant HLA were identified by cumulative public TCR beta family frequency.

The receptor comes from a human donor in good health (CMV status not recorded). Some clones in this sample may be carry-over from other donors' samples. The starting material was cultured PBMCs, obtained from culture after CMV antigen stimulation. The chain is built from TRBV6-1 and TRBJ2-7, with 7 bases identical to TRBD1. The CDR3 spells CASSPDRVMSEQYF. The CDR3 DNA sequence: TGTGCCAGCAGTCCTGACAGGGTCATGAGCGAGCAGTACTTC.